These 15 T cell receptor beta chains share one sample of origin, sequenced in a study of resident and recirculating memory T cells in vitiligo. Method: immunoSEQ multiplex PCR; TCRdb's copy keeps in-frame clones and lacks some. The sample includes roughly 42,000 clones, roughly 91% seen only once; the top ten take 4.5%. The specimen sequenced was blood. Receptors originate from a male donor with vitiligo.

This sequence joins TRBV19 and TRBJ2-2; tentatively, D is TRBD1 (5 bases). V was clipped by 6 bases and J by 2 bases, with 19 bases between them. Germline lookup yields CDR1 LNHDA and CDR2 SQIVND (reference sequence). The CDR3 has 17 residues. CDR3 protein: CASSPSWGQPNTGELFF. The CDR3 DNA reads as TGTGCCAGTAGCCCTTCCTGGGGCCAACCTAACACCGGGGAGCTGTTTTTT.

This chain connects TRBV5-6 to TRBJ2-7; TRBD2 matches at 8 bases. CDR1 is SGHDT and CDR2 is YYEEEE in the germline V gene. The CDR3 length is 16 residues. The V and J ends lost 4 bases and 2 bases, in that order; junction bases with no gene match: 11. CDR3 region: CASSGTGGRRPYEQYF. The CDR3 DNA sequence: TGTGCCAGCAGCGGAACGGGCGGGAGGCGGCCCTACGAGCAGTACTTC.

The chain couples TRBV5-6 to TRBJ2-1; no reliable D call. The germline CDR1 and CDR2 sequences are SGHDT and YYEEEE. The CDR3 sequence is 14 residues long. The V gene lost 0 bases and the J gene lost 2 bases, with 6 bases spanning the gap. The CDR3 sequence is CASSLGQAYNEQFF. The CDR3 coding sequence is TGTGCCAGCAGCTTGGGCCAGGCCTACAATGAGCAGTTCTTC.

The chain combines TRBV7-3 with TRBJ1-1, with a possible D match to TRBD1 (5 bases). Trimming removed 4 bases at V and 4 bases at J, with 16 bases between. The CDR3 length is 15 residues. Germline V gives CDR1 SGHTA, CDR2 FQGTGA. The CDR3 sequence is CASSSSTAVGTEAFF. In DNA, the CDR3 is TGTGCCAGCAGCTCCTCGACAGCAGTCGGCACTGAAGCTTTCTTT.

V gene TRBV13 combines with J gene TRBJ2-7; maybe TRBD1 (7 bases). The CDR3 consists of 15 residues. Germline V gene data show CDR1 as PRHDT and CDR2 as FYEKMQ (reference sequence). Trimming left V 5 bases short and J 0 bases short, with 14 bases between. The CDR3 reads CASSQRRDSSYEQYF. CDR3 coding DNA: TGTGCCAGCAGCCAGAGGAGGGACAGCTCCTACGAGCAGTACTTC.

The chain links TRBV5-1 to TRBJ1-4; TRBD1 agrees at 12 bases. J gave up 8 bases and V 4 bases, and 3 bases lay outside the gene matches. CDR3 length: 14 amino acids. The germline V gene encodes CDR1 SGHRS and CDR2 YFSETQ. CDR3 nucleotides: TGCGCCAGCAGCGGTGGGACAGGGGGCGAAAAACTGTTTTTT. It codes for CASSGGTGGEKLFF.

The gene calls are TRBV18 and TRBJ2-5; a possible D gene is TRBD2 (5 bases). Trimming left V 7 bases short and J 2 bases short, with 11 bases between. This CDR3 has 13 amino acids. Germline CDR1 and CDR2: KGHSH and LQKENI. In DNA form, the CDR3 reads TGTGCCAGCTTATTCGGGGAACAAGAGACCCAGTACTTC. Its translation: CASLFGEQETQYF. Full variable domain (remainder filled in from reference TRBV18 and TRBJ2-5): NAGVMQNPRHLVRRRGQEARLRCSPMKGHSHVYWYRQLPEEGLKFMVYLQKENIIDESGMPKERFSAEFPKEGPSILRIQQVVRGDSAAYFCASLFGEQETQYFGPGTRLLVL.

The chain combines TRBV15 with TRBJ2-2, with D perhaps TRBD1 (5 bases). The germline V gene encodes CDR1 LNHNV and CDR2 YYDKDF (reference sequence). The length of the CDR3 is 14 residues. The ends were cut back, 0 bases at V and 6 bases at J, with 8 bases in the middle. The CDR3 here is CATSRDRVAGELFF. CDR3 coding DNA: TGTGCCACCAGCAGAGACAGGGTCGCCGGGGAGCTGTTTTTT.

The CDR3 nucleotides read TGCAGCGTCACGGACAGGGGAAGCTCCCAGCATTTT. The encoded protein is CSVTDRGSSQHF. The J gene is TRBJ1-5, the V gene TRBV29-1; TRBD1 agrees at 9 bases. Trimming took 6 bases from V and 11 from J; bases not matched to a gene: 8. The germline V gene has CDR1 SQVTM and CDR2 ANQGSEA. This CDR3 is built from 12 residues.

This rearrangement joins TRBV6-5 to TRBJ1-3; D is ambiguous. Germline loops: CDR1 MNHEY, CDR2 SVGAGI. The CDR3 totals 16 residues. V lost 4 bases, J lost 3 bases, and 16 bases lay in between. Here the CDR3 DNA reads TGTGCCAGCAGTTCGGGCTTGGGGAGGAGTGGAAACACCATATATTTT. This translates into CASSSGLGRSGNTIYF.

The CDR3 sequence is CASSADERRAQETQYF. The CDR3 DNA reads as TGTGCCAGCAGTGCAGACGAGCGGAGAGCCCAAGAGACCCAGTACTTC. The chain carries TRBV25-1 and TRBJ2-5; D may be TRBD2 (5 bases). Germline values: CDR1 MGHDK, CDR2 SYGVNS. The CDR3 sequence is 16 residues long. Trimming pared 4 bases from V and 1 base from J, leaving 16 bases between.

The chain uses TRBV15 and TRBJ2-1; possibly TRBD2 for D (5 bases). The CDR3 totals 14 residues. CDR1 is LNHNV, CDR2 YYDKDF, per germline (reference sequence). V lost 5 bases and J 8 bases, leaving 16 bases between the germline ends. In nucleotides, the CDR3 is TGTGCCACCAGCCTATCTTGGGGAGTCGATGAGCAGTTCTTC. It encodes CATSLSWGVDEQFF.

V gene TRBV27 combines with J gene TRBJ2-5, with 11 bases aligning to TRBD1. The CDR3 is 14 amino acids. Germline CDR1 and CDR2: MNHEY and SMNVEV (reference sequence). With V trimmed by 3 bases and J by 7 bases, 4 bases remained unmatched. The CDR3 DNA follows: TGTGCCAGCAGTTTTTGGGACAGGGGGGGGACCCAGTACTTC. Protein sequence: CASSFWDRGGTQYF.

V gene TRBV18 combines with J gene TRBJ1-2; no definite D call. This CDR3 has 15 residues. Per the germline V gene, CDR1 is KGHSH and CDR2 is LQKENI. With 2 bases removed from V and 4 bases from J, the gap between germline ends came to 14 bases. CDR3 bases: TGTGCCAGCTCACCAAATCTCCGCGGAGTCTATGGCTACACCTTC. Residues: CASSPNLRGVYGYTF.

This clone was seen a handful of times. The J gene is TRBJ1-4, the V gene TRBV5-1; unclear D gene. CDR1 SGHRS and CDR2 YFSETQ come from the germline V gene. V lost 0 bases and J lost 8, with 5 bases in between. The CDR3 loop spans 12 amino acids. CDR3 amino acids: CASSLDLEKLFF. For the CDR3, the DNA is TGCGCCAGCAGCTTGGACCTAGAAAAACTGTTTTTT. The full variable domain, in which reference TRBV5-1 and TRBJ1-4 provide the parts outside the CDR3, is KAGVTQTPRYLIKTRGQQVTLSCSPISGHRSVSWYQQTPGQGLQFLFEYFSETQRNKGNFPGRFSGRQFSNSRSEMNVSTLELGDSALYLCASSLDLEKLFFGSGTQLSVL.